This passage covers 23 T cell receptor beta chains from one sample sequenced in a study of blood T cell repertoires in COVID-19. Libraries were prepared by immunoSEQ multiplex PCR; TCRdb keeps only in-frame clonotypes and omits some of them. Counted here are about 59,000 clones, 70% to 85% occurring once; the ten biggest clones make up roughly 12%. Sequenced input: peripheral blood. These receptors were collected from a man aged 80 or over with acute or convalescent COVID-19.

V is TRBV5-4 and J is TRBJ2-2, with 8 bases that match TRBD1. The trim removed 0 bases at V and 5 bases at J, leaving 3 bases unmatched. The CDR3 is made up of 15 amino acids. Germline V gene data show CDR1 as SGHNT and CDR2 as YYREEE (reference sequence). Here the CDR3 reads CASSLAGGRTGELFF. In nucleotides, the CDR3 is TGTGCCAGCAGCTTGGCAGGGGGCAGGACCGGGGAGCTGTTTTTT.

This clone was detected only a few times. CDR3 DNA: TGTGCCAGCAGCTCCCGGACAGGGGGCGGCGAGCAGTACTTC. This gives the protein CASSSRTGGGEQYF. This chain connects TRBV11-3 to TRBJ2-7; 11 bases agree with TRBD1. Germline values: CDR1 SGHNT, CDR2 YENEEA. This CDR3 region has 14 residues. V was clipped by 4 bases and J by 6 bases; unmatched bases: 5.

About this clone: The sample carries other DNA sequences with the same CDR3. The chain is built from TRBV3-1 (or the pseudogene TRBV3-2) and TRBJ1-1; D is undetermined. The CDR3 contains 12 residues. Trimming removed 3 bases from V and 2 bases from J, with 4 bases in between. CDR1 LGHDT and CDR2 YNNKEL come from the germline V gene (reference sequence). For the CDR3, the DNA is TGTGCCAGCAGCCAGAGTAACACTGAAGCTTTCTTT. Its translation is CASSQSNTEAFF.

As to this clone: A read error may account for a junction end that differs from germline. The V call is TRBV7-7, the J call TRBJ2-5; 10 bases are a match to TRBD1. Germline V gives CDR1 SSHAT, CDR2 FNYEAQ (reference sequence). This CDR3 is 16 amino acids long. CDR3 sequence reads: CASSLVGTGVRETQYF. Written as DNA, the CDR3 is TGTGCTAGCAGCTTAGTAGGGACAGGGGTCCGAGAGACCCAGTACTTC.

The genes are TRBV4-1 and TRBJ1-2, with D perhaps TRBD1 (5 bases). Germline V CDR1 and CDR2: MGHRA, YSYEKL. The V end was cut by 0 bases, the J end by 7 bases, with 12 bases between. The CDR3 has 14 residues. The CDR3 region is CASSQDLQGFGYTF. The CDR3 DNA sequence: TGCGCCAGCAGCCAAGATCTGCAGGGATTTGGCTACACCTTC.

This clone was detected a few times. This chain connects TRBV24-1 to TRBJ1-5, with D unclear. CDR3 size: 12 residues. V gave up 0 bases and J gave up 11 bases, with 7 bases separating them. CDR1 and CDR2 (germline): KGHDR, SFDVKD. CDR3 DNA sequence: TGTGCCACCAGTGATTTGGGTCGGGCCCAGCATTTT. It specifies CATSDLGRAQHF.

The V and J genes are TRBV9 and TRBJ1-3; D not certain. V dropped 8 bases and J dropped 2 bases, with 14 bases sitting between them. The CDR3 totals 14 residues. Germline V gene sequence: CDR1 SGDLS, CDR2 YYNGEE. CDR3 in DNA: TGTGCCAGTCGGGCCCTGGAGGCTGGAAACACCATATATTTT. It is translated as CASRALEAGNTIYF.

V usage is TRBV6-5 and J usage is TRBJ1-2, with D uncertain. The V end was cut by 6 bases, the J end by 6 bases, with 17 bases between. There are 14 residues in the CDR3. The germline V gene encodes CDR1 MNHEY and CDR2 SVGAGI. The CDR3 nucleotides read TGTGCCAGCAGAGCGCACGGAACGAGCGATGGCTACACCTTC. This gives the protein CASRAHGTSDGYTF.

The chain recombines TRBV6-2 or TRBV6-3 with TRBJ2-1, with TRBD2 matching 12 bases. Trimming removed 4 bases from V and 4 bases from J; junction bases left unmatched: 8. This CDR3 spans 17 amino acids. The germline V gene encodes CDR1 MNHEY and CDR2 SVGEGT. This CDR3 reads CASSSIGLAGSYNEQFF. Here the CDR3 DNA reads TGTGCCAGCAGTTCCATCGGACTAGCGGGGAGTTACAATGAGCAGTTCTTC.

This chain connects TRBV11-3 to TRBJ1-2; D is uncertain. From germline, CDR1 is SGHNT and CDR2 YENEEA. This CDR3 has 12 residues. Trimming cost V 1 base and J 8 bases, with 8 bases left between them. The CDR3 is CASSLASRGYTF. The CDR3 DNA reads as TGTGCCAGCAGCTTAGCGTCGAGGGGCTACACCTTC.

The chain uses TRBV4-1 and TRBJ1-2; D gene unclear. The ends were cut back, 6 bases at V and 2 bases at J, with 10 bases in the middle. Germline values: CDR1 MGHRA, CDR2 YSYEKL. This CDR3 contains 13 residues. CDR3 DNA: TGCGCCAGCAGACCCGGGGAGAACTATGGCTACACCTTC. Amino acid sequence: CASRPGENYGYTF.

The V and J genes are TRBV24-1 and TRBJ2-5; 13 positions match TRBD2. Germline trimming cut 6 bases from V and 1 base from J; bases unmatched to any gene: 1. In germline, CDR1 is KGHDR, CDR2 SFDVKD. CDR3 size: 15 residues. The CDR3 is CATSTSGRAQETQYF. The CDR3 region has the DNA TGTGCCACCAGTACTAGCGGGAGGGCCCAAGAGACCCAGTACTTC.

The gene calls are TRBV9 and TRBJ1-6; D is ambiguous. This CDR3 is built from 15 residues. CDR1 and CDR2 (germline): SGDLS, YYNGEE. V was pared by 4 bases and J by 0 bases, with 8 bases between. The DNA for the CDR3 is TGTGCCAGCAGCCCACAGAGCTCCTATAATTCACCCCTCCACTTT. Its translation: CASSPQSSYNSPLHF.

A few counts support this clone. V and J are TRBV9 and TRBJ1-3; tentatively, D is TRBD1 (6 bases). Germline CDR1 and CDR2: SGDLS and YYNGEE. Between the trimmed V and J ends, which lost 3 bases and 3 bases, there was a span of 13 bases. CDR3 length: 15 residues. The DNA of the CDR3 is TGTGCCAGCAGCGCCCAGGGGTCTGATGGAAACACCATATATTTT. The encoded protein is CASSAQGSDGNTIYF. The whole variable domain, filled in from reference TRBV9 and TRBJ1-3, reads DSGVTQTPKHLITATGQRVTLRCSPRSGDLSVYWYQQSLDQGLQFLIQYYNGEERAKGNILERFSAQQFPDLHSELNLSSLELGDSALYFCASSAQGSDGNTIYFGEGSWLTVV.

CDR3 loop: CASSLELDRGSGELFF. In nucleotides, the CDR3 is TGTGCCAGCAGCTTAGAATTGGACAGGGGATCCGGGGAGCTGTTTTTT. The chain couples TRBV11-1 to TRBJ2-2; 9 bases line up with TRBD1. There are 16 residues in the CDR3. The germline gives CDR1 SGHAT, CDR2 FQDESV (reference sequence). Trimming removed 1 base from V and 6 bases from J; junction bases left unmatched: 6.

The gene calls are TRBV5-1 and TRBJ1-1; tentative D call: TRBD1 (6 bases). Germline CDR1 and CDR2: SGHRS and YFSETQ. The length of the CDR3 is 17 residues. V lost 4 bases and J 0 bases, leaving 19 bases between the germline ends. CDR3 in amino acids: CASSLEGGWSVNTEAFF. CDR3 nucleotide sequence: TGCGCCAGCAGCCTCGAAGGGGGTTGGTCTGTGAACACTGAAGCTTTCTTT.

This chain connects TRBV7-9 to TRBJ1-1, with a weak D call TRBD1 (5 bases). The V end was cut by 11 bases, the J end by 8 bases, with 12 bases between. This CDR3 has 10 amino acids. Germline V gives CDR1 SEHNR, CDR2 FQNEAQ (reference sequence). The CDR3 is CAAGGTEAFF. Here the CDR3 DNA reads TGTGCCGCCGGGGGTACAGAAGCTTTCTTT.

The rearrangement uses TRBV19 and TRBJ1-2, with 8 bases matching TRBD1. V lost 5 bases and J lost 7; bases outside the gene matches: 9. CDR3 size: 14 residues. Germline V gene data show CDR1 as LNHDA and CDR2 as SQIVND (reference sequence). In DNA, the CDR3 is TGTGCCAGTAGTGATACGGACAGGGTATCTGGCTACACCTTC. This encodes CASSDTDRVSGYTF.

V is TRBV3-1 (or the pseudogene TRBV3-2) and J is TRBJ1-1; no reliable D call. V lost 4 bases and J 1 base, leaving 10 bases between the germline ends. The CDR3 has 14 amino acids. Germline V lookup: CDR1 LGHDT, CDR2 YNNKEL (reference sequence). The DNA of the CDR3 is TGTGCCAGCAGCCCCTGGGCCACGAACACTGAAGCTTTCTTT. The encoded protein is CASSPWATNTEAFF.

DNA of the CDR3: TGTGCCATCAGCCCCGGGATGCCCTCCTACGAGCAGTACTTC. Residues: CAISPGMPSYEQYF. The J gene is TRBJ2-7, the V gene TRBV10-3; D perhaps matches TRBD2 (5 bases). The length of the CDR3 is 14 residues. In germline, CDR1 is ENHRY, CDR2 SYGVKD. V was cut by 6 bases and J by 0 bases, with 12 bases left in between.

This clone has more than one count but fewer than ten. This chain joins TRBV5-4 and TRBJ2-5; D may be TRBD2 (5 bases). Germline V gives CDR1 SGHNT, CDR2 YYREEE (reference sequence). Trimming pared 5 bases from V and 2 bases from J, leaving 13 bases between. The CDR3 loop spans 14 amino acids. The CDR3: CASRRAGSQETQYF. The CDR3 nucleotides read TGTGCCAGCAGGAGGGCTGGGAGTCAAGAGACCCAGTACTTC.

The CDR3, as DNA: TGTGCCACCAGCAGAGTAGTGAACACTGAAGCTTTCTTT. This gives the protein CATSRVVNTEAFF. The chain couples TRBV15 to TRBJ1-1; D not resolved. CDR1 and CDR2 from the germline V gene are LNHNV and YYDKDF (reference sequence). There are 13 residues in the CDR3. The ends were cut back, 1 base at V and 0 bases at J, with 3 bases in the middle.

The J gene is TRBJ1-6, the V gene TRBV5-6; 8 bases fit TRBD1. CDR1 SGHDT and CDR2 YYEEEE come from the germline V gene. J was trimmed by 4 bases and V by 1 base; bases with no gene match: 4. This CDR3 is built from 16 residues. The CDR3 nucleotides are TGTGCCAGCAGCTTGCACACAGGGGGTTATAATTCACCCCTCCACTTT. It codes for CASSLHTGGYNSPLHF.